This record covers a single T cell receptor (beta chain). A single count supports this clone. The antigen this receptor binds is unknown. Base qualities are missing; no much larger clone stands one base away. The CDR3 regions of human TCRbeta chains were analyzed by immunosequencing. The published analysis was carried out like this. Repertoire TCRs were matched against a reference library of SARS-CoV-2-specific TCRs generated with the MIRA antigen-specificity platform. Breadth meant the fraction of unique TCRs that were SARS-CoV-2-associated, whereas depth meant the fraction of total T cells that were SARS-CoV-2-associated. Each spike-specific TCR was assigned to its reactive spike region and to a CD4 or CD8 class using the MIRA data. Log10-transformed breadth and depth values were compared by one-way ANOVA with Sidak's multiple comparisons tests. Held by TCRdb, this immuneACCESS table contains in-frame sequences only and omits some clones. Under half of the omission traces to an unresolved V gene where checked; the cause of the rest is unknown. V and J calls and clone size are copied from that table; D and trimming were computed from the DNA. For this sample there are about 120,000 clones; around 87% appear just once. The ten largest clones capture more than 2.5% of the sample.

V is trimmed back by 2 bases and J by 5 bases, and the junction contains 2 bases that no gene match accounts for. The germline V gene (reference sequence) supplies CDR1 MNHNY and CDR2 SVGAGI. The CDR3, from cysteine to phenylalanine, totals 13 residues. The only DNA kept is the CDR3, 39 bases in frame from the first base. What the time point label conveys for this sample: baseline before first vaccination. Vaccinee samples came from UK trials COV001 and COV002, including a single-blind randomized controlled phase 2/3 trial of AZD1222 (ChAdOx1 nCoV-19) in healthy adults. Trial participant PBMC samples were collected at day 0 and day 28 after the second dose for TCRbeta chain sequencing. The data originate from a study of T cell responses to AZD1222 COVID-19 vaccine (dated by TCRdb to about 2021). A note on the overall study: AZD1222 recipients given second doses at about 4 weeks or at about 12 weeks were pooled, since spike-specific TCR depth and breadth were not found to differ between the two schedules. A total of 230 to 250 trial participants underwent TCR sequencing, of whom some 200 had received two doses of AZD1222 and 26 had received two doses of the MenACWY control vaccine. Trial participants were enrolled into age subgroups of 18-55, 56-69 and 70-plus years, which contained about 150, 27 and 61 TCR-sequenced participants, respectively. Here is what the overall study found, with its caveats: Conclusions about previously exposed vaccinees are limited because only five to seven AZD1222 recipients were SARS-CoV-2 seropositive at baseline. After two AZD1222 doses, spike-specific TCR breadth and depth were significantly higher than at day 0 and than in MenACWY recipients. Participants were mostly white British and included more females than males, and it was suggested by the authors that clonal diversity may have been underestimated. No day 14 peak-response samples were available, so repertoires were characterized only after the peak T cell response. CD4 TCRs associated with the vaccine covered the entire spike protein, and the dominant responses were in regions 160-218 and 743-854. In the small 56-69-year group, the increase in depth fell short of significance, most likely because of low power. Reportedly, almost half of the unique spike-specific TCRs recognized epitopes lying outside the regions that are mutated in the B.1.351 and B.1.1.7 variants.

The receptor comes from an adult in good health. Specimen: peripheral blood, collected on day 0 of AZD1222 vaccination. The chain couples TRBV6-6 to TRBJ2-5, and 7 junctional nucleotides match TRBD2. The DNA sequence follows: TGTGCCAGCAGTTACGGCGGGGGTGAGACCCAGTACTTC. It specifies CASSYGGGETQYF.